The following is a T cell receptor (beta chain) sequence with its context. Its target is not known. The data originate from a study of T cells after posttransplantation cyclophosphamide. Study outcomes and limitations: Skin or GI-infiltrating T cells shared few TRB sequences with blood. Recipient CMV seropositivity and CMV reactivation strongly tracked TRB clonality. Later post-transplant blood repertoires were often dominated by donor CD8+ memory clones.

This CDR3 has 14 amino acids. CDR1 and CDR2 (germline): SGHDN, FVKESK. The V end lost 0 bases, the J end lost 13 bases, and 16 bases lay between the germline ends. TCRdb keeps only in-frame clones here, not all; method: immunoSEQ multiplex PCR. The top ten hold 0.2% to 0.3% of the sample, which has about 31,000 clones, about nine tenths seen once. The naive gate required viable CD3+CD4+ or CD3+CD8+ cells with CCR7+CD45RA+CD45RO-CD95-CD27+CD28+ phenotype. Peripheral blood was collected from the related graft donor on the marrow donation day. The chain recombines TRBV14 with TRBJ2-1; D unresolved. Input material: naive CD4+ T cells sorted from PBMCs. The clonotype was recovered from a woman between 55 and 75 years old in good health, CMV-negative, and a related stem cell transplant donor. CDR3 sequence (DNA): TGTGCCAGCAGCCAAGACCCGGCTGGGCTTAGTCAGTTCTTC. It translates to CASSQDPAGLSQFF. Full variable domain (missing parts from reference TRBV14 and TRBJ2-1): EAGVTQFPSHSVIEKGQTVTLRCDPISGHDNLYWYRRVMGKEIKFLLHFVKESKQDESGMPNNRFLAERTGGTYSTLKVQPAELEDSGVYFCASSQDPAGLSQFFGPGTRLTVL.